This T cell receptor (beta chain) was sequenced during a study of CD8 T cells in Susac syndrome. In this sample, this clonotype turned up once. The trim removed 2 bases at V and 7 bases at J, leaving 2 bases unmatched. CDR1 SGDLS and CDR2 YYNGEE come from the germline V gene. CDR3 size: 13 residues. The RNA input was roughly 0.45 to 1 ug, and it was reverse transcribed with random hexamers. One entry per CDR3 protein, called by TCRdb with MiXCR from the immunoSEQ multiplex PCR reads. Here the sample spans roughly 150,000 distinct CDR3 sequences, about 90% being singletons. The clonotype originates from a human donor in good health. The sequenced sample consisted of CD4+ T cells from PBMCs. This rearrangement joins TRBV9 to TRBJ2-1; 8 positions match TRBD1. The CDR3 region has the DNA TGTGCCAGCAGCGTCCGACAGGGGAATGAGCAGTTCTTC. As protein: CASSVRQGNEQFF.